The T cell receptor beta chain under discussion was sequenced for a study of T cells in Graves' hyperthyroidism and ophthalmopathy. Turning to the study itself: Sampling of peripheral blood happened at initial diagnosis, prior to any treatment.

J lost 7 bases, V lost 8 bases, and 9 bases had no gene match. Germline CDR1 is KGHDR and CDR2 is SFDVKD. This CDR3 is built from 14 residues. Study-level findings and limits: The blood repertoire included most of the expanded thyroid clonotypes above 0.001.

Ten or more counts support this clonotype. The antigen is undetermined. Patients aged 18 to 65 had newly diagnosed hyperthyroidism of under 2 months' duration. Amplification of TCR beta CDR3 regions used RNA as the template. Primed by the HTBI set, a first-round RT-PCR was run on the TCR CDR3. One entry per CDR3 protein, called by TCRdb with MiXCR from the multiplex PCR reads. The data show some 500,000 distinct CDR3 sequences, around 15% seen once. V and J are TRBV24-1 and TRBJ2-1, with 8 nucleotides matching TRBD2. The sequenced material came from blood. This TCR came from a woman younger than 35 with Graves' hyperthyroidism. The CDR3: CATNSGSRLNEQFF. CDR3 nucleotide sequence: TGTGCCACCAACAGCGGGAGCCGGTTGAATGAGCAGTTCTTC.